This T cell receptor beta chain comes out of a study of neurological immune-mediated disorders. In TCRdb, the 5' RACE reads were re-called with MiXCR into one record per CDR3 protein. Of nearly 45,000 distinct CDR3 sequences listed, approximately 21% were seen once; the top ten hold roughly 4%. This clonotype has a count of ten or more. Time point meaning: technical triplicate 3. The receptor comes from a man in his 60s with HTLV-1-associated myelopathy (HAM/TSP). The specimen was PBMCs.

The CDR3 DNA is TGTGCCAGCAGCTTTAAAATAAACACTGAAGCTTTCTTT. Translated: CASSFKINTEAFF. The chain links TRBV7-6 to TRBJ1-1; D ambiguous. Trimming removed 3 bases at V and 2 bases at J, with 7 bases between. This CDR3 has 13 amino acids. CDR1 and CDR2 (germline): SGHVS, FNYEAQ.